The 18 T cell receptor beta chains given below trace back to one sample, sequenced in a study of T-cell memory formation after mild COVID-19. TCRdb reanalysed the 5' RACE reads using MiXCR and keeps one entry per CDR3 protein. The sample comprises under 350,000 distinct CDR3 sequences, around 16% of which are singletons, and approximately 25% rests with the top ten. The sample comprised PBMCs or a T cell subset sorted from them (not recorded which). All receptors come from a man in his late teens or twenties who had mild COVID-19 (a few samples of this study predate the infection). Cell type and time point are not known.

The chain has TRBV15 and TRBJ1-4; TRBD1 aligns across 7 bases. This CDR3 region has 12 residues. Germline CDR1 reads LNHNV; CDR2 reads YYDKDF (reference sequence). V gave up 1 base and J gave up 12 bases; unmatched junction bases: 2. The CDR3 loop reads CATSRAGGQLFF. In DNA, the CDR3 is TGTGCCACCAGCAGAGCAGGGGGTCAACTGTTTTTT.

The table lists this clonotype with many counts. The J gene is TRBJ2-1, the V gene TRBV24-1, with 9 positions matching TRBD2. The length of the CDR3 is 14 residues. V lost 6 bases, J lost 8 bases, and 7 bases stayed unmatched. Per germline, CDR1 KGHDR and CDR2 SFDVKD. CDR3 region: CATSSAGGPDEQFF. The CDR3 bases are TGTGCCACCAGTAGCGCGGGGGGGCCGGATGAGCAGTTCTTC.

The chain is built from TRBV5-1 and TRBJ2-3; D tentatively reads TRBD1 or TRBD2 (5 bases each). The CDR3 runs 14 residues. V lost 0 bases, J lost 6 bases, and 11 bases lay in between. CDR1 and CDR2 (germline): SGHRS, YFSETQ. Written as DNA, the CDR3 is TGCGCCAGCAGCTTGGGAGGGACCAGGGATACGCAGTATTTT. Its translation is CASSLGGTRDTQYF.

The chain uses TRBV10-3 and TRBJ2-3, with no clear D. Trimming removed 0 bases from V and 4 bases from J, with 11 bases in between. The CDR3 has 15 residues. CDR1 is ENHRY, CDR2 SYGVKD, per germline. CDR3 residues: CAISESSRSPDTQYF. The CDR3 nucleotides read TGTGCCATCAGTGAGTCGAGTCGCAGCCCAGATACGCAGTATTTT.

The chain recombines TRBV4-1 with TRBJ2-7, with 8 bases aligning to TRBD1. The CDR3 covers 14 residues. Germline V gene lookup returns CDR1 MGHRA and CDR2 YSYEKL. With 0 bases clipped from V and 5 bases from J, the junction kept 3 bases outside the gene matches. The CDR3 loop reads CASSQEDRGDEQYF. The CDR3 bases are TGCGCCAGCAGCCAAGAAGACAGGGGTGACGAGCAGTACTTC.

This clonotype was seen a few times. The chain joins TRBV7-6 to TRBJ1-1; the D is unclear. The germline CDR1 and CDR2 sequences are SGHVS and FNYEAQ. The V end was cut by 7 bases, the J end by 0 bases, with 6 bases between. CDR3 length: 12 amino acids. The CDR3 protein is CASTSMNTEAFF. The CDR3 region has the DNA TGTGCCAGCACCTCGATGAACACTGAAGCTTTCTTT.

The chain combines TRBV7-2 with TRBJ2-4, with 9 positions matching TRBD2. This CDR3 spans 14 amino acids. The ends lost 5 bases at V and 8 bases at J; junction bases unmatched: 7. The V gene's germline CDR1 is SGHTA and CDR2 FQGNSA. The CDR3 coding sequence is TGTGCCAGCAGCCGGGCCCCTAGCGGGGACATTCAGTACTTC. Translation: CASSRAPSGDIQYF.

The genes are TRBV5-1 and TRBJ2-2; the D is unclear. Germline V CDR1 and CDR2: SGHRS, YFSETQ. The CDR3 has 14 residues. Trimming removed 4 bases from V and 4 bases from J, with 11 bases in between. The CDR3 sequence is CASSVDPGTGELFF. The CDR3 DNA is TGCGCCAGCAGCGTCGACCCTGGCACCGGGGAGCTGTTTTTT.

This clonotype showed up just a few times. The chain links TRBV9 to TRBJ2-7, with D unclear. CDR1 and CDR2 from the germline V gene are SGDLS and YYNGEE. The CDR3 is 13 amino acids. V lost 0 bases and J lost 4, with 8 bases in between. CDR3 amino acids: CASSVDERYEQYF. DNA for the CDR3: TGTGCCAGCAGCGTAGATGAGAGGTACGAGCAGTACTTC.

This chain links TRBV5-1 with TRBJ2-2; 8 nucleotides match TRBD1. V lost 0 bases, J lost 6 bases, and 7 bases stayed unmatched. Per the germline V gene, CDR1 is SGHRS and CDR2 is YFSETQ. There are 16 residues in the CDR3. The CDR3 DNA follows: TGCGCCAGCAGCTTGGCTGCAGGGGGCGCTTCCGGGGAGCTGTTTTTT. Its protein product is CASSLAAGGASGELFF.

The rearrangement links TRBV5-1 to TRBJ1-1; D might be TRBD1 (5 bases). CDR3 length equals 14 residues. The V end was cut by 4 bases, the J end by 0 bases, with 10 bases between. The germline V gene has CDR1 SGHRS and CDR2 YFSETQ. CDR3 loop: CASSPLRVNTEAFF. The CDR3 nucleotides are TGCGCCAGCAGCCCGCTCAGGGTGAACACTGAAGCTTTCTTT.

The chain is built from TRBV7-2 and TRBJ2-6; D tentatively fits TRBD1 or TRBD2 (5 bases each). The germline V and J ends were trimmed by 1 base and 1 base, with 11 bases remaining between them. The CDR3 contains 17 residues. Germline values: CDR1 SGHTA, CDR2 FQGNSA. CDR3 sequence (DNA): TGTGCCAGCAGCTTAGGGGGACCGAGATCTGGGGCCAACGTCCTGACTTTC. It yields the protein CASSLGGPRSGANVLTF.

This clonotype was seen more than once but under ten times. J is TRBJ1-2 and V is TRBV7-9, with unresolved D. Germline CDR1 and CDR2: SEHNR and FQNEAQ (reference sequence). This CDR3 comprises 10 residues. Trimming cost V 5 bases and J 11 bases, with 9 bases left between them. The CDR3 region is CASSPGRYTF. CDR3 in DNA: TGTGCCAGCAGCCCCGGAAGATACACCTTC.

This clonotype appeared a few times. The chain is built from TRBV18 and TRBJ1-1, with D maybe TRBD1 (6 bases). The V end was cut by 2 bases, the J end by 3 bases, with 10 bases between. Germline CDR1 and CDR2: KGHSH and LQKENI. CDR3 length equals 14 residues. This CDR3 reads CASSPGGQDTEAFF. The CDR3 nucleotides are TGTGCCAGCTCACCAGGGGGCCAGGACACTGAAGCTTTCTTT. Full variable domain (rest looked up from reference TRBV18 and TRBJ1-1): NAGVMQNPRHLVRRRGQEARLRCSPMKGHSHVYWYRQLPEEGLKFMVYLQKENIIDESGMPKERFSAEFPKEGPSILRIQQVVRGDSAAYFCASSPGGQDTEAFFGQGTRLTVV.

This chain uses TRBV6-4 with TRBJ2-1, with 8 bases matching TRBD2. This CDR3 has 17 residues. J gave up 4 bases and V 4 bases, and 12 bases lay outside the gene matches. The germline V gene has CDR1 MRHNA and CDR2 SNTAGT. The CDR3 region has the DNA TGTGCCAGCAGTGTAATAGCGGGGCCCGACTTGTACAATGAGCAGTTCTTC. This translates into CASSVIAGPDLYNEQFF.

This clonotype came up a few times. The chain has TRBV21-1 and TRBJ1-2; the D call of TRBD1 is as the table states it, not checked on the DNA. TRBV21-1 is labeled a pseudogene. The CDR3 runs to 15 residues. CDR3 sequence: CASSKRQGTHYGYTF. CDR3 in DNA: TGTGCCAGCAGCAAAAGACAGGGAACACACTATGGCTACACCTTC.

There are many counts of this clonotype. The chain has TRBV20-1 and TRBJ2-5; D possibly corresponds to TRBD2 (6 bases). Germline V gene data show CDR1 as DFQATT and CDR2 as SNEGSKA (reference sequence). The CDR3 spans 14 residues. Trimming took off 0 bases at V and 0 bases at J, with 8 bases between the two ends. The CDR3 spells CSARDGDYQETQYF. In DNA form, the CDR3 reads TGCAGTGCTAGAGATGGGGACTACCAAGAGACCCAGTACTTC.

This clonotype was recorded a few times. The V and J genes are TRBV19 and TRBJ1-5, with 8 bases matching TRBD1. This CDR3 has 16 residues. CDR1 LNHDA and CDR2 SQIVND come from the germline V gene (reference sequence). V shed 5 bases and J 6 bases; nucleotides not matched to a gene: 12. In nucleotides, the CDR3 is TGTGCCAGTAGTCCCCAAGGACAGGGCAGTCCTCAGCCCCAGCATTTT. Residues: CASSPQGQGSPQPQHF.